Here is one T cell receptor beta chain with its context. The antigen remains undetermined. Every bit of the isolated RNA underwent reverse transcription, so sequencing read expressed TCRB transcripts. Generated by immunoSEQ multiplex PCR, the TCRdb table keeps only in-frame clones and is missing some. The sample has 630,000 or so clones, 11% to 15% seen once; the top ten hold 0.035% to 0.045%. This record comes from a study of beta chain features in type 1 diabetes. The CDR3 contains 15 residues. With 4 bases removed from V and 7 bases from J, the gap between germline ends came to 20 bases. The germline V gene encodes CDR1 SGDLS and CDR2 YYNGEE. Study-wide results and limits: Moderately but significantly shorter TCRB CDR3s were found in Type 1 diabetes patients in all four CD4+ subsets. Patients with type 1 diabetes carried fewer insertions and had more deletions at their VDJ junctions. A potential influence of HLA type upon TCRB rearrangement remained unresolved herein.

V and J are TRBV9 and TRBJ1-2; D remains ambiguous. Specimen: naive CD4+ T cells from blood. This sequence was found in a man between 18 and 35 years old with type 1 diabetes. The DNA of the CDR3 is TGTGCCAGCAGCCCTCGAACGGGGTTAACCTCTGGCTACACCTTC. This sequence encodes CASSPRTGLTSGYTF.